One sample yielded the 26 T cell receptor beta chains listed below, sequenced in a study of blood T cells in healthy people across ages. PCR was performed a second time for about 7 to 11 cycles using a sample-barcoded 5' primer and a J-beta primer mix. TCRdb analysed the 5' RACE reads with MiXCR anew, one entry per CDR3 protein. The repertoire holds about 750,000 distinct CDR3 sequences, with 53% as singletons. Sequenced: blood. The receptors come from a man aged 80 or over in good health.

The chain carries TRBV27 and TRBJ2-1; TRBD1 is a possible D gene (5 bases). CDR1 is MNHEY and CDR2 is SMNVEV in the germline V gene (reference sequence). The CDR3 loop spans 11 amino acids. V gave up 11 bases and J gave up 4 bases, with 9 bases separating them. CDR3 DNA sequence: TGTGCCGTGGGGCCTTACAATGAGCAGTTCTTC. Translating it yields CAVGPYNEQFF.

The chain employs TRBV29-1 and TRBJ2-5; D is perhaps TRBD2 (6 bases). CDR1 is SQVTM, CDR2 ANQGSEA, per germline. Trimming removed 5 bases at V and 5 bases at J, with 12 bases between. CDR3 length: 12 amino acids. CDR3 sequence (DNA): TGCAGCGTTCTCAGGGAGGACGAGACCCAGTACTTC. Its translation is CSVLREDETQYF.

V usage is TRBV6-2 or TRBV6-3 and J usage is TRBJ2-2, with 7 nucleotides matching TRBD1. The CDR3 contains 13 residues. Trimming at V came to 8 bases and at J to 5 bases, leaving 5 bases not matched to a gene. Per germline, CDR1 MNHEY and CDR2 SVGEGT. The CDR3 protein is CASLGQNTGELFF. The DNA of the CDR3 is TGTGCCAGCCTGGGACAGAATACCGGGGAGCTGTTTTTT.

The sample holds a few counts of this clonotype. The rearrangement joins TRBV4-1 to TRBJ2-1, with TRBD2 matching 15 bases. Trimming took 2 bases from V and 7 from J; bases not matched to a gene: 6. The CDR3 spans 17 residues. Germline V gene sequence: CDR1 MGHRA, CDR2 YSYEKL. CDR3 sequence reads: CASSQTFGLAGGNEQFF. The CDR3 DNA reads TGCGCCAGCAGCCAAACCTTCGGACTAGCGGGAGGGAATGAGCAGTTCTTC.

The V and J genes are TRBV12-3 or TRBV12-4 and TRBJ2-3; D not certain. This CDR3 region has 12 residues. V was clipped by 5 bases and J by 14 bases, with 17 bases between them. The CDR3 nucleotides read TGTGCCAGCAGTACCTCGCAAGGTTACGCGTATTTT. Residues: CASSTSQGYAYF.

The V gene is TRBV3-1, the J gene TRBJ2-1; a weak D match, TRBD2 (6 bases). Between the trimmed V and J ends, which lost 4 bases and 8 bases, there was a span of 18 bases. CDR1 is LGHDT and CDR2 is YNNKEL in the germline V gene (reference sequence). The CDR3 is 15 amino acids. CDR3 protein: CASSPQLRWGDEQFF. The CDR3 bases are TGTGCCAGCAGCCCACAACTCAGGTGGGGGGATGAGCAGTTCTTC.

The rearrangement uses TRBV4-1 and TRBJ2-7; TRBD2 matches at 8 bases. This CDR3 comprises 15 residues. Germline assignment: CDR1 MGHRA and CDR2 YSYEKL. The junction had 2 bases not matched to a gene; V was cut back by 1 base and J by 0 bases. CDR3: CASSQVTSDSYEQYF. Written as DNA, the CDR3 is TGCGCCAGCAGCCAAGTGACTAGCGACTCCTACGAGCAGTACTTC.

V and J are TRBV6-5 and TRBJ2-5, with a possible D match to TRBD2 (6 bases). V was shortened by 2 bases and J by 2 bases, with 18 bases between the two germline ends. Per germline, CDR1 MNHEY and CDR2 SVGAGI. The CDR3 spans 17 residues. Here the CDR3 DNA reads TGTGCCAGCAGTTACCGCTCCGTAGCTGGAGGGCAAGAGACCCAGTACTTC. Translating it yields CASSYRSVAGGQETQYF.

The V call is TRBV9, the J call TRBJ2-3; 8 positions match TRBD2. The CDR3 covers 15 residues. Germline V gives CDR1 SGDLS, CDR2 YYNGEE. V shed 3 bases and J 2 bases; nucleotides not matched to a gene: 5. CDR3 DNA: TGTGCCAGCAGCGGAGGTAGCGGGAACACAGATACGCAGTATTTT. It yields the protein CASSGGSGNTDTQYF.

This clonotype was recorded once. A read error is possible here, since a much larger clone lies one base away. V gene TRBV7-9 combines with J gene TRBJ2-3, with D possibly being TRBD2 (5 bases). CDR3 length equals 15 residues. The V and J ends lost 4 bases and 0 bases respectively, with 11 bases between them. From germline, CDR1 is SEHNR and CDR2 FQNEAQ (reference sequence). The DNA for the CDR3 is TGTGCCAGCAGCTCGACTAATCCTAGCACAGATACGCAGTATTTT. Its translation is CASSSTNPSTDTQYF.

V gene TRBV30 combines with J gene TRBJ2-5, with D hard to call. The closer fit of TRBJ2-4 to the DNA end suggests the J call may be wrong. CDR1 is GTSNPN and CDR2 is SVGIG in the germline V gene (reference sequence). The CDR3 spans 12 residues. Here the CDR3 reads CAWSRLGNIQYF. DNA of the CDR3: TGTGCCTGGAGTCGCCTAGGCAACATTCAGTACTTC.

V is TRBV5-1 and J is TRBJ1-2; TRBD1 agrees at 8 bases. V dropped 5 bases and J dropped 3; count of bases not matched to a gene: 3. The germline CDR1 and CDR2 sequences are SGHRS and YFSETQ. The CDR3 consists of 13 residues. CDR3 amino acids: CASRPGQDYGYTF. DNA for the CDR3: TGCGCCAGCAGGCCGGGACAGGACTATGGCTACACCTTC.

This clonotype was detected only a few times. CDR3 coding DNA: TGTGCCAGCAGTCCAGCGGGAGTCACGTCTAATGAGCAGTTCTTC. Translating it yields CASSPAGVTSNEQFF. The chain is built from TRBV27 and TRBJ2-1; the match to TRBD2 covers 8 bases. V gave up 5 bases and J gave up 7 bases; unmatched junction bases: 10. This CDR3 region has 15 residues. CDR1 and CDR2 from the germline V gene are MNHEY and SMNVEV (reference sequence).

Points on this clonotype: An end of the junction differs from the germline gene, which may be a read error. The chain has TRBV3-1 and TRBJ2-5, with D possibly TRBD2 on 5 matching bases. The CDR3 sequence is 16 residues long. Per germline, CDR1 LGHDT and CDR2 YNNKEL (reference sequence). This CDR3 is CASSRGRGYLVETQYF. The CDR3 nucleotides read TGTGCAAGCAGCCGAGGACGGGGATATCTCGTGGAGACCCAGTACTTC.

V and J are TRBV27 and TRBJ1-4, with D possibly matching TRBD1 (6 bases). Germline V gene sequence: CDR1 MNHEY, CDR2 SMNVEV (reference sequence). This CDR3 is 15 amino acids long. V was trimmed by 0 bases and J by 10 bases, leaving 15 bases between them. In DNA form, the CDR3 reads TGTGCCAGCAGTTTATCGAGGCAGGGGATGGGAAAACTGTTTTTT. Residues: CASSLSRQGMGKLFF.

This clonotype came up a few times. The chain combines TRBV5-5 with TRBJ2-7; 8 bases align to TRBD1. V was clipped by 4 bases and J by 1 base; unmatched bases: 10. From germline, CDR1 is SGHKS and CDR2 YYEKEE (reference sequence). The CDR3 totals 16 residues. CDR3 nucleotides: TGTGCCAGCAGCCCCGGCGGGACAGGCGCATCCTACGAGCAGTACTTC. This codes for CASSPGGTGASYEQYF.

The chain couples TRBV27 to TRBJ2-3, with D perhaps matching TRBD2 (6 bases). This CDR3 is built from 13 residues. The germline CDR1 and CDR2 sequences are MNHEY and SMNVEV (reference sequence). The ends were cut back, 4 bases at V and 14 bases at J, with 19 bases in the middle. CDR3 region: CASSSRGGRDAYF. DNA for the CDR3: TGTGCCAGCAGTTCCCGAGGAGGGAGAGACGCGTATTTT.

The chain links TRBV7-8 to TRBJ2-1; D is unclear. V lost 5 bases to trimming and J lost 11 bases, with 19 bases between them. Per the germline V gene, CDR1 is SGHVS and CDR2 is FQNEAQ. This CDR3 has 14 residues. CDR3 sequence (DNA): TGTGCCAGCAGCCCCCAGTTCCCCTCCCGAAAGCAGTTCTTC. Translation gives CASSPQFPSRKQFF. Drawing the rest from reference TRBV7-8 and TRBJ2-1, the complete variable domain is GAGVSQSPRYKVAKRGQDVALRCDPISGHVSLFWYQQALGQGPEFLTYFQNEAQLDKSGLPSDRFFAERPEGSVSTLKIQRTQQEDSAVYLCASSPQFPSRKQFFGPGTRLTVL.

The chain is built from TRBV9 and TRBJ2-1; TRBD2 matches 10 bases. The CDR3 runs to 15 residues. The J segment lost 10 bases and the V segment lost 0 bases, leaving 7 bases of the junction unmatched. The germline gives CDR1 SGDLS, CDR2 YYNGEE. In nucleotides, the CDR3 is TGTGCCAGCAGCGTAGCGCTAGCGGGAGACCACGAGCAGTTCTTC. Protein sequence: CASSVALAGDHEQFF. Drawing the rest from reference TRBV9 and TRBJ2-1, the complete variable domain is DSGVTQTPKHLITATGQRVTLRCSPRSGDLSVYWYQQSLDQGLQFLIQYYNGEERAKGNILERFSAQQFPDLHSELNLSSLELGDSALYFCASSVALAGDHEQFFGPGTRLTVL.

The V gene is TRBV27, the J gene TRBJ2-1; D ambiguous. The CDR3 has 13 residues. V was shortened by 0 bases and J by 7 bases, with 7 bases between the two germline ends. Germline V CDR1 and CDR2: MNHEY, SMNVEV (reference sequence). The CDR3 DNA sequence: TGTGCCAGCAGTTTATCGGCGGATAATGAGCAGTTCTTC. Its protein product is CASSLSADNEQFF.

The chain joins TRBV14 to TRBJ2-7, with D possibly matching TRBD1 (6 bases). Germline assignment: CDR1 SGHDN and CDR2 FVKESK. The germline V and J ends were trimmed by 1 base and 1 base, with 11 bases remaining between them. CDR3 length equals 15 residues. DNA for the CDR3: TGTGCCAGCAGCCAAGGCCCCGGGACATCCTACGAGCAGTACTTC. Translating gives CASSQGPGTSYEQYF.

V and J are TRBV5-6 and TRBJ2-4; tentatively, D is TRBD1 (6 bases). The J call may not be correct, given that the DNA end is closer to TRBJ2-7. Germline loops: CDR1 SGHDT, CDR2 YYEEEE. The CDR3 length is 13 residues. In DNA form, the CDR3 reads TGTGCCAGCATGCCCCGGACAGCGTACGAGCAGTACTTC. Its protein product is CASMPRTAYEQYF.

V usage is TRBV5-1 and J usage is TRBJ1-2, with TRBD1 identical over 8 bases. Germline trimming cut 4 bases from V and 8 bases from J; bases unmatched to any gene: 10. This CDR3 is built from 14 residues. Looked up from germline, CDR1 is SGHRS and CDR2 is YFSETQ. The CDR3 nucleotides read TGCGCCAGCAGCCCCGGACAGGGAAGTAAGGGCTACACCTTC. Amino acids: CASSPGQGSKGYTF.

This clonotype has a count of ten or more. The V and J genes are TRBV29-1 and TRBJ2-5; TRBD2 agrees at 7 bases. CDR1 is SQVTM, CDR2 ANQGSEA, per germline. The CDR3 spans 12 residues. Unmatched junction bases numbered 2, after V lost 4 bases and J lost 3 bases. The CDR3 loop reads CSVALAEETQYF. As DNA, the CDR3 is TGCAGCGTTGCTCTAGCGGAAGAGACCCAGTACTTC.

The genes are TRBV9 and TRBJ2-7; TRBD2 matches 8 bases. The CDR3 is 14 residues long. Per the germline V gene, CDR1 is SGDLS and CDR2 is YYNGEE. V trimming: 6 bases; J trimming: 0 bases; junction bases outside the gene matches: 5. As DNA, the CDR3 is TGTGCCAGCACTAGCGGGCCGAGCTCCTACGAGCAGTACTTC. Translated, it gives CASTSGPSSYEQYF.

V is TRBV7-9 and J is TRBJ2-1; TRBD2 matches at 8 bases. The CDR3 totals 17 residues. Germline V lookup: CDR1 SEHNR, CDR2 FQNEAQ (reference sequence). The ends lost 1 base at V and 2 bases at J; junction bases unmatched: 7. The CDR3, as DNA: TGTGCCAGCAGCTTAGTGGCGGGAGGCTTGGCCTACAATGAGCAGTTCTTC. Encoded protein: CASSLVAGGLAYNEQFF.